This TCR beta chain is from a study of blood T cell repertoires in COVID-19. TCRdb keeps only in-frame clones here, not all; method: immunoSEQ multiplex PCR. The table shows some 460,000 clones, with 87% occurring only once. V was shortened by 1 base and J by 0 bases, with 9 bases between the two germline ends. Germline CDR1 and CDR2: SGHDN and FVKESK. The CDR3 runs to 16 residues. The sequencing sample was made of PBMCs or T cells enriched from blood (not recorded which). V is TRBV14 and J is TRBJ1-4, with D unresolved. This clonotype was sampled from a woman between 18 and 29 years old who had recovered from COVID-19. The CDR3 DNA is TGTGCCAGCAGCCAAGTCCGTTCCGCAACTAATGAAAAACTGTTTTTT. Protein sequence: CASSQVRSATNEKLFF. Variable domain in full (rest from reference TRBV14 and TRBJ1-4): EAGVTQFPSHSVIEKGQTVTLRCDPISGHDNLYWYRRVMGKEIKFLLHFVKESKQDESGMPNNRFLAERTGGTYSTLKVQPAELEDSGVYFCASSQVRSATNEKLFFGSGTQLSVL.